The clone carrying this T cell receptor (beta chain) was counted only a few times. Its antigen is currently unknown. TCRdb keeps only in-frame clones here, not all; method: immunoSEQ multiplex PCR. The sample lists fewer than 75,000 clones; about four fifths were seen once. This sample is part of a study of vaccination effects on CD4 cells after COVID-19. The germline V gene encodes CDR1 MNHEY and CDR2 SVGAGI. The CDR3 sequence is 14 residues long. V lost 5 bases and J 4 bases, leaving 11 bases between the germline ends. Cells that had been cultured for about 10 days were the source of isolated CD4+ T cells. All study participants received two doses of BNT162b2 or mRNA-1273 vaccine.

This sequence was found in a human donor who received a COVID-19 vaccine. The sequenced sample was CD4+ T cells from PBMCs cultured without peptide, obtained after COVID-19 vaccination. This chain connects TRBV6-5 to TRBJ2-2, with D perhaps matching TRBD2 (7 bases). CDR3 nucleotides: TGTGCCAGCAGTCTCCGGGGGGCCACCGGGGAGCTGTTTTTT. This gives the protein CASSLRGATGELFF.